This entry lists 21 T cell receptor beta chains sequenced from one sample in a study of early T cells in non-severe SARS-CoV-2 infection. A single record per CDR3 protein comes from TCRdb applying MiXCR to the 5' RACE reads. Of approximately 83,000 distinct CDR3 sequences listed, 11% to 15% are singletons. Sequenced input: whole blood. Source of these receptors: an adult who was a healthcare worker with PCR-confirmed SARS-CoV-2 infection or an uninfected control (not recorded which).

This clonotype was detected many times. The V gene is TRBV28, the J gene TRBJ2-7; possibly TRBD1 for D (7 bases). Germline V gene lookup returns CDR1 MDHEN and CDR2 SYDVKM. CDR3 length: 15 residues. V dropped 2 bases and J dropped 0 bases, with 11 bases sitting between them. CDR3 sequence: CASSLAGQISYEQYF. The CDR3 region has the DNA TGTGCCAGCAGTTTAGCGGGACAGATCTCCTACGAGCAGTACTTC.

This clonotype was seen many times. The chain joins TRBV7-9 to TRBJ1-1, with TRBD1 as a possible D gene (5 bases). Between the trimmed V and J ends, which lost 0 bases and 5 bases, there was a span of 13 bases. In germline, CDR1 is SEHNR, CDR2 FQNEAQ (reference sequence). This CDR3 spans 15 amino acids. CDR3 sequence (DNA): TGTGCCAGCAGCTTAGCGTGGGGGGTCAGGACTGAAGCTTTCTTT. It specifies CASSLAWGVRTEAFF.

In regard to this clonotype: This may be a read error: a much more frequent sequence differs by one nucleotide. The chain combines TRBV12-3 or TRBV12-4 with TRBJ2-5; D perhaps matches TRBD2 (5 bases). The CDR3 is made up of 11 amino acids. The CDR3 coding sequence is TGTACCAGCAGTTCCCTCGGGGCCCAGTACTTC. This sequence encodes CTSSSLGAQYF.

This clonotype was seen at least ten times. The rearrangement links TRBV9 to TRBJ2-3; 9 bases match TRBD2. The CDR3 is 17 amino acids. Trimming cost V 0 bases and J 2 bases; bases outside gene matches: 7. From germline, CDR1 is SGDLS and CDR2 YYNGEE. The CDR3 sequence: CASSVAGSGSSTDTQYF. The DNA of the CDR3 is TGTGCCAGCAGCGTAGCAGGTAGCGGGAGCTCCACAGATACGCAGTATTTT.

This clonotype was picked up a small number of times. J is TRBJ1-2 and V is TRBV12-3 or TRBV12-4; possibly TRBD1 for D (5 bases). This CDR3 is 13 amino acids long. Trimming shortened V by 6 bases and J by 7 bases, and 15 bases separated the two germline ends. The CDR3 DNA reads as TGTGCCAGCAGCCGGGACGGCAATCTTGGCTACACCTTC. Protein product: CASSRDGNLGYTF.

This clonotype was seen repeatedly, ten times or more. In nucleotides, the CDR3 is TGTGCCAGCAGCCAAGCCCTCAGGGGAAAAAACGTCCACGAGCAGTACTTC. It codes for CASSQALRGKNVHEQYF. The V call is TRBV4-2, the J call TRBJ2-7; D perhaps matches TRBD1 (6 bases). The ends were cut back, 1 base at V and 5 bases at J, with 21 bases in the middle. The V gene's germline CDR1 is LGHNA and CDR2 YNFKEQ. CDR3 length: 17 amino acids.

This clonotype came up a few times. This chain links TRBV6-1 with TRBJ2-1; D might be TRBD2 (6 bases). CDR1 and CDR2 (germline): MNHNS, SASEGT. V shed 8 bases and J shed 11 bases, with 16 bases lying between them. The CDR3 loop spans 12 amino acids. CDR3 region: CASLDGGHKQFF. In nucleotides, the CDR3 is TGTGCCAGCTTAGACGGGGGTCACAAGCAGTTCTTC.

V and J are TRBV2 and TRBJ1-1; D unresolved. Deletions cut 5 bases from V and 4 bases from J, with 11 bases between. The CDR3 has 13 residues. The germline CDR1 and CDR2 sequences are SNHLY and FYNNEI. Here the CDR3 reads CASSLAAGTEAFF. CDR3 bases: TGTGCCAGCAGTCTAGCGGCAGGCACTGAAGCTTTCTTT. The entire variable domain, with the rest obtained from reference TRBV2 and TRBJ1-1, is as follows: EPEVTQTPSHQVTQMGQEVILRCVPISNHLYFYWYRQILGQKVEFLVSFYNNEISEKSEIFDDQFSVERPDGSNFTLKIRSTKLEDSAMYFCASSLAAGTEAFFGQGTRLTVV.

This clonotype has a handful of counts. The chain is built from TRBV28 and TRBJ2-3; 7 bases fit TRBD2. The V gene's germline CDR1 is MDHEN and CDR2 SYDVKM. V lost 2 bases, J lost 3 bases, and 20 bases stayed unmatched. The CDR3 runs to 20 residues. CDR3 amino acids: CASSLGRWGRAGENTDTQYF. The CDR3 DNA follows: TGTGCCAGCAGTTTAGGGCGATGGGGTCGGGCGGGAGAGAATACAGATACGCAGTATTTT.

This clonotype showed up just a few times. The chain joins TRBV11-3 to TRBJ2-3, with 7 bases identical to TRBD1. V dropped 0 bases and J dropped 2; count of bases not matched to a gene: 5. This CDR3 is built from 16 residues. Germline V gene sequence: CDR1 SGHNT, CDR2 YENEEA. CDR3 protein: CASSLDRGSVTDTQYF. The CDR3 coding sequence is TGTGCCAGCAGCTTAGACAGGGGGAGCGTCACAGATACGCAGTATTTT.

The chain recombines TRBV11-2 with TRBJ2-3, with D hard to call. CDR1 is SGHAT, CDR2 FQNNGV, per germline. The CDR3 has 15 amino acids. Trimming took off 7 bases at V and 2 bases at J, with 16 bases between the two ends. The CDR3 loop reads CASTPDELITDTQYF. CDR3 nucleotide sequence: TGTGCCAGCACCCCGGACGAGTTAATCACAGATACGCAGTATTTT. Together with reference TRBV11-2 and TRBJ2-3, the CDR3 gives the full variable domain: EAGVAQSPRYKIIEKRQSVAFWCNPISGHATLYWYQQILGQGPKLLIQFQNNGVVDDSQLPKDRFSAERLKGVDSTLKIQPAKLEDSAVYLCASTPDELITDTQYFGPGTRLTVL.

This clonotype was detected only a few times. The J gene is TRBJ2-2, the V gene TRBV29-1, with D possibly called TRBD1 or TRBD2 (5 bases each). Per the germline V gene, CDR1 is SQVTM and CDR2 is ANQGSEA. The CDR3 runs 14 residues. Trimming removed 4 bases at V and 7 bases at J, with 16 bases between. The CDR3 loop reads CSVAGQSRVGELFF. The DNA of the CDR3 is TGCAGCGTTGCGGGGCAGTCACGGGTCGGGGAGCTGTTTTTT.

The chain joins TRBV11-2 to TRBJ1-1; TRBD1 might be the D (5 bases). Per germline, CDR1 SGHAT and CDR2 FQNNGV. CDR3 length: 14 amino acids. The V and J ends lost 4 bases and 0 bases respectively, with 9 bases between them. The CDR3 nucleotides are TGTGCCAGCAGCTACTCGACAGTGAACACTGAAGCTTTCTTT. This sequence encodes CASSYSTVNTEAFF.

This clonotype came up many times. The chain is built from TRBV12-3 or TRBV12-4 and TRBJ2-1, with D unresolved. CDR3 length equals 11 residues. V lost 6 bases and J 4 bases, leaving 4 bases between the germline ends. DNA of the CDR3: TGTGCCAGCAGACAATACAATGAGCAGTTCTTC. Amino acids: CASRQYNEQFF.

The rearrangement uses TRBV9 and TRBJ2-5; D possibly matches TRBD1 or TRBD2 (6 bases each). The V gene's germline CDR1 is SGDLS and CDR2 YYNGEE. The ends were cut back, 4 bases at V and 4 bases at J, with 14 bases in the middle. CDR3 size: 14 residues. The CDR3 is CASSLGGGAETQYF. The CDR3 DNA is TGTGCCAGCAGCCTAGGAGGGGGAGCAGAGACCCAGTACTTC.

This clonotype has at least ten counts. V gene TRBV7-2 combines with J gene TRBJ1-3, with 8 bases lining up with TRBD1. Germline V gene sequence: CDR1 SGHTA, CDR2 FQGNSA. Unmatched junction bases numbered 4, after V lost 0 bases and J lost 9 bases. The CDR3 contains 14 residues. CDR3 residues: CASSLAGTGGTIYF. CDR3 DNA: TGTGCCAGCAGCTTAGCGGGGACAGGAGGCACCATATATTTT. The full variable domain, with the rest looked up from reference TRBV7-2 and TRBJ1-3, is GAGVSQSPSNKVTEKGKDVELRCDPISGHTALYWYRQSLGQGLEFLIYFQGNSAPDKSGLPSDRFSAERTGGSVSTLTIQRTQQEDSAVYLCASSLAGTGGTIYFGEGSWLTVV.

The chain uses TRBV20-1 and TRBJ2-3, with TRBD1 matching 9 bases. Germline loops: CDR1 DFQATT, CDR2 SNEGSKA (reference sequence). With V trimmed by 6 bases and J by 3 bases, 7 bases remained unmatched. CDR3 length: 14 amino acids. The CDR3 sequence: CSASDRGGTDTQYF. The CDR3 DNA sequence: TGCAGTGCCTCGGACAGGGGTGGAACAGATACGCAGTATTTT.

The chain joins TRBV6-1 to TRBJ2-7; maybe TRBD1 (6 bases). This CDR3 has 15 amino acids. The germline V gene encodes CDR1 MNHNS and CDR2 SASEGT. With 0 bases removed from V and 6 bases from J, the gap between germline ends came to 15 bases. CDR3 in amino acids: CASSEAPQGISEQYF. CDR3 DNA sequence: TGTGCCAGCAGTGAAGCGCCACAGGGAATTTCCGAGCAGTACTTC.

This clonotype was counted ten times or more. The rearrangement joins TRBV11-1 to TRBJ1-6, with D unclear. The CDR3 extends over 12 amino acids. V was cut by 7 bases and J by 7 bases, with 8 bases left in between. The germline CDR1 and CDR2 sequences are SGHAT and FQDESV (reference sequence). The DNA for the CDR3 is TGTGCCAGCAAACGAGGGAATTCACCCCTCCACTTT. Its protein is CASKRGNSPLHF.

This chain uses TRBV5-1 with TRBJ2-7; TRBD2 agrees at 9 bases. This CDR3 has 16 amino acids. Germline CDR1 reads SGHRS; CDR2 reads YFSETQ. V lost 4 bases, J lost 1 base, and 9 bases stayed unmatched. The CDR3 region is CASSGTGTSRSYEQYF. The CDR3 region has the DNA TGCGCCAGCAGCGGAACAGGGACTAGCCGGTCCTACGAGCAGTACTTC.

This clonotype was detected a few times. This chain uses TRBV20-1 with TRBJ2-3, with TRBD2 identical over 10 bases. Germline loops: CDR1 DFQATT, CDR2 SNEGSKA (reference sequence). V trimming: 6 bases; J trimming: 9 bases; junction bases outside the gene matches: 12. The CDR3 extends over 14 amino acids. CDR3 residues: CSAITSGDWRTQYF. Written as DNA, the CDR3 is TGCAGTGCAATAACTAGCGGGGATTGGCGAACGCAGTATTTT.